The 16 T cell receptor beta chains below all came from one sample that was sequenced in a study of Ad26.COV2.S vaccination and SARS-CoV-2 variants. Repertoires were generated with immunoSEQ multiplex PCR, while TCRdb's copy carries only in-frame clones and drops some. The profile shows approximately 97,000 clones, about three quarters of them singletons. This sample comprised peripheral blood, obtained after recovery from COVID-19. All receptors come from a human donor who had recovered from COVID-19.

This rearrangement joins TRBV20-1 to TRBJ2-7, with 10 bases aligning to TRBD2. The trim removed 3 bases at V and 6 bases at J, leaving 8 bases unmatched. The CDR3 sequence is 14 residues long. Germline V gives CDR1 DFQATT, CDR2 SNEGSKA (reference sequence). This CDR3 reads CSASRSGGAIEQYF. Written as DNA, the CDR3 is TGCAGTGCTAGTAGGAGCGGGGGGGCGATCGAGCAGTACTTC.

J is TRBJ2-1 and V is TRBV5-1; D is uncertain. The ends were cut back, 0 bases at V and 5 bases at J, with 6 bases in the middle. Germline V gene data show CDR1 as SGHRS and CDR2 as YFSETQ. This CDR3 contains 13 residues. This chain's CDR3 is CASSLGAHNEQFF. The CDR3 DNA reads as TGCGCCAGCAGCTTGGGGGCCCACAATGAGCAGTTCTTC. Variable domain in full (rest from reference TRBV5-1 and TRBJ2-1): KAGVTQTPRYLIKTRGQQVTLSCSPISGHRSVSWYQQTPGQGLQFLFEYFSETQRNKGNFPGRFSGRQFSNSRSEMNVSTLELGDSALYLCASSLGAHNEQFFGPGTRLTVL.

The CDR3 DNA is TGTGCCAGCAGCCCCCGCTCAGGGGTTGGCGGGGAGCTGTTTTTT. Protein: CASSPRSGVGGELFF. The V and J genes are TRBV9 and TRBJ2-2; D might be TRBD1 (6 bases). The CDR3 totals 15 residues. Germline assignment: CDR1 SGDLS and CDR2 YYNGEE. Trimming stripped 4 bases from V and 7 bases from J, with 17 bases between.

The chain joins TRBV3-1 (or the pseudogene TRBV3-2) to TRBJ2-7; a weak D match, TRBD2 (5 bases). V shed 1 base and J shed 6 bases, with 16 bases lying between them. This CDR3 is 15 amino acids long. Germline V CDR1 and CDR2: LGHDT, YNNKEL (reference sequence). CDR3 residues: CASSQVARGNGEQYF. CDR3 coding DNA: TGTGCCAGCAGCCAAGTCGCCAGAGGGAACGGCGAGCAGTACTTC.

The J gene is TRBJ2-3, the V gene TRBV5-4, with TRBD2 identical over 16 bases. Germline CDR1 and CDR2: SGHNT and YYREEE (reference sequence). V shed 3 bases, J shed 4 bases, and the junction held 2 bases outside the gene matches. This CDR3 spans 16 amino acids. CDR3 sequence reads: CASSSGLAGGADTQYF. DNA of the CDR3: TGTGCCAGCAGCTCGGGACTAGCGGGGGGGGCAGATACGCAGTATTTT.

The chain joins TRBV4-1 to TRBJ2-2; D gene ambiguous. This CDR3 spans 14 amino acids. Germline CDR1 reads MGHRA; CDR2 reads YSYEKL. V was cut by 0 bases and J by 4 bases, with 6 bases left in between. CDR3 coding DNA: TGCGCCAGCAGCCAAGATCTAGTCACCGGGGAGCTGTTTTTT. It specifies CASSQDLVTGELFF.

The chain carries TRBV5-4 and TRBJ2-7; D gene unclear. Germline-derived CDR1 and CDR2 are SGHNT and YYREEE (reference sequence). Between the trimmed V and J ends, which lost 0 bases and 6 bases, there was a span of 10 bases. This CDR3 spans 13 amino acids. For the CDR3, the DNA is TGTGCCAGCAGCTTGGACCCTGGACGCGAGCAGTACTTC. It yields the protein CASSLDPGREQYF.

The V and J genes are TRBV5-1 and TRBJ2-3; 9 bases line up with TRBD2. V shed 4 bases and J 4 bases; nucleotides not matched to a gene: 4. CDR3 length: 14 amino acids. Germline CDR1 SGHRS, CDR2 YFSETQ. The CDR3 protein is CASSGGGAADTQYF. The DNA for the CDR3 is TGCGCCAGCAGCGGCGGGGGGGCCGCAGATACGCAGTATTTT.

The V and J genes are TRBV5-6 and TRBJ2-3, with 11 bases that match TRBD1. The CDR3 is made up of 18 amino acids. Germline-derived CDR1 and CDR2 are SGHDT and YYEEEE. The ends lost 4 bases at V and 4 bases at J; junction bases unmatched: 14. CDR3 bases: TGTGCCAGCAGCGGGCGCCGGGACAGGGGGGGAATGGCAGATACGCAGTATTTT. Protein sequence: CASSGRRDRGGMADTQYF.

This rearrangement joins TRBV7-2 to TRBJ2-1, with D possibly TRBD1 on 6 matching bases. This CDR3 has 15 amino acids. V was shortened by 6 bases and J by 1 base, with 13 bases between the two germline ends. Germline V gives CDR1 SGHTA, CDR2 FQGNSA. The CDR3 DNA follows: TGTGCCAGCAGTTTACAGGGTCCGTCCTACAATGAGCAGTTCTTC. Translating it yields CASSLQGPSYNEQFF.

This chain uses TRBV3-1 (or the pseudogene TRBV3-2) with TRBJ2-2; 7 nucleotides align to TRBD2. Germline V gene sequence: CDR1 LGHDT, CDR2 YNNKEL (reference sequence). The CDR3 contains 16 residues. V lost 0 bases and J lost 2; bases outside the gene matches: 3. The CDR3 coding sequence is TGTGCCAGCAGCCAAGAGGGAGGGATAAACACCGGGGAGCTGTTTTTT. It is translated as CASSQEGGINTGELFF.

This chain uses TRBV6-5 with TRBJ2-5, with TRBD2 matching 7 bases. Germline values: CDR1 MNHEY, CDR2 SVGAGI. After removal of 6 bases from V and 2 bases from J, the junction contained 9 bases not matched to a gene. The CDR3 sequence is 15 residues long. The DNA of the CDR3 is TGTGCCAGCAGCCTTGGACTAGGGGAACAAGAGACCCAGTACTTC. Encoded protein: CASSLGLGEQETQYF.

The chain couples TRBV28 to TRBJ1-5, with D possibly being TRBD1 (5 bases). The CDR3 runs to 16 residues. Trimming removed 5 bases at V and 6 bases at J, with 20 bases between. Germline assignment: CDR1 MDHEN and CDR2 SYDVKM. The CDR3 DNA is TGTGCCAGCAGTAATTACAGGCGGCCCAAATCTCAGCCCCAGCATTTT. Its protein is CASSNYRRPKSQPQHF.

This clone was counted only a few times. The chain uses TRBV19 and TRBJ1-1; a possible D gene is TRBD1 (6 bases). The CDR3 has 14 amino acids. Trimming took off 5 bases at V and 11 bases at J, with 21 bases between the two ends. Germline-derived CDR1 and CDR2 are LNHDA and SQIVND (reference sequence). This chain's CDR3 is CASSSGAVEKWAFF. The CDR3 DNA reads TGTGCCAGTAGTTCGGGGGCGGTGGAGAAGTGGGCTTTCTTT.

With respect to this clone: A junction boundary mismatches the germline segment, possibly from a read error. The chain links TRBV7-2 to TRBJ2-7; 11 nucleotides line up with TRBD2. CDR1 is SGHTA, CDR2 FQGNSA, per germline. This CDR3 comprises 14 residues. CDR3 DNA: TGTGCCAGCAGCCTAGCGGGGGGTCGGTACGAGCAGTACTTC. Amino acid sequence: CASSLAGGRYEQYF. Full variable domain (rest looked up from reference TRBV7-2 and TRBJ2-7): GAGVSQSPSNKVTEKGKDVELRCDPISGHTALYWYRQSLGQGLEFLIYFQGNSAPDKSGLPSDRFSAERTGGSVSTLTIQRTQQEDSAVYLCASSLAGGRYEQYFGPGTRLTVT.

The V call is TRBV19, the J call TRBJ2-2, with D unresolved. The germline V gene encodes CDR1 LNHDA and CDR2 SQIVND (reference sequence). Trimming cost V 6 bases and J 0 bases, with 8 bases left between them. This CDR3 region has 14 residues. DNA of the CDR3: TGTGCCAGTAGCATGGTAGCGAACACCGGGGAGCTGTTTTTT. Translation gives CASSMVANTGELFF.